This T cell receptor beta chain was identified during a study of blood T cells in healthy people across ages (dated by TCRdb to about 2015). Background for the entire study: In model experiments, template switching captured roughly one uniquely barcoded TCR beta cDNA molecule for every two T cells. To track age-related changes in TCR beta repertoire diversity, the study relied on deep sequencing normalized with unique cDNA molecular identifiers. To avoid experimental bias, donors of different ages were distributed randomly across sequencing lanes. The study analyzed two additional independent replicas of 1 million unique cDNA reads from the same blood draw for two donors, one aged 18 to 29 and one aged 80 or older. The donors were divided into four age groups: young (average approximately 15 years), middle-aged (about 40), aged (about 60) and long-lived (around 87).

Preparation of the library involved 5' RACE. The sequencing machine was an Illumina HiSeq 2500. A second roughly 6 to 11 cycle PCR used a sample-barcoded 5' primer and a J-beta primer mix. A unique molecular identifier was introduced onto each TCR beta cDNA molecule by a template-switch 5' adaptor carrying 12 random nucleotides. Each sample yielded at least 3 million CDR3-containing paired-end reads. All of the RNA was converted into first-strand cDNA using the Mint cDNA synthesis kit, with a TRBC-specific oligonucleotide serving as the primer. Following uracil-DNA glycosylase treatment, all cDNA underwent a first 18-cycle PCR with the universal primers M1SS and BC2_uni_R. For the original study's pipeline: Normalization of each sample was performed by random selection of 1 million high-quality reads, each carrying a distinct molecular identifier. Instead of being binned into consensus sequences, reads with shared molecular identifiers were discarded. MiTCR, run with a Q25 quality threshold and the strictest error-elimination algorithm, handled CDR3 identification, clonotype clustering and error correction. A nonparametric unseen species model with Euler transformation was used to estimate a lower bound on total TCR beta diversity. TCRdb reprocessed the public reads (quality trimming at Q25 with fastp, clone calling with MiXCR) and kept in-frame beta chains. Entries are consolidated by CDR3 protein sequence, retaining the most common genes and DNA. These V and J calls rely on TCRdb rather than the paper's analysis. This sample lists fewer than 950,000 distinct CDR3 sequences; 50% to 65% were detected once. The top ten constitute 40% to 50% of the sample.

Findings and caveats that apply to the study as a whole: Total diversity estimates from one million sequenced T cells were considered lower bounds and underestimates. Compared with the aged group, the long-lived group had more naive CD4+ T cells, fewer expanded clones and increased TCR diversity, suggesting age selection. Observed TCR beta diversity per million T cells fell roughly linearly with age, and a significant reduction was already apparent by age about 38. The percentage of naive T cells measured by flow cytometry correlated strongly with observed TCR beta diversity. Since profiling was done on bulk unsorted PBMCs, naive and antigen-experienced compartments could not be conclusively compared. Because donor CMV infection status was unknown, age-related changes in expanded clonotypes were potentially confounded.

Via the germline V gene, CDR1 is MDHEN and CDR2 SYDVKM. Including the terminal cysteine and phenylalanine, the CDR3 comprises 13 residues. The DNA shown is the 39-base CDR3, in frame from base 1. Notes on this clonotype: The antigen it recognizes is unknown. No clone much larger than this one lies a single base away; base qualities are absent.

The donors were roughly 40 Caucasian individuals from Russia, aged roughly 6 to 100 years, who were systemically healthy. Each donor gave ten milliliters of peripheral blood, collected into EDTA-treated Vacutainer tubes. Ficoll-Paque density-gradient centrifugation was used to isolate PBMCs, with at least 7 million per sample. Total RNA was extracted from PBMCs with Trizol reagent, with at least 5.5 micrograms obtained per sample. For every donor, an aliquot of PBMCs went through flow cytometry to measure the percentages of naive CD45RAhigh/CD27high T cells. The rearranged segments are TRBV28 and TRBJ2-5, with the identity of the D gene unclear. The DNA end lines up better with TRBJ2-7; the J call may be wrong. The sequenced sample was blood. The receptor's source is an elderly man in good health. The CDR3 here reads CASSVHGSVEQYF. The nucleotides are TGTGCCAGCAGTGTACACGGTTCGGTCGAGCAGTACTTC.